This T cell receptor beta chain was found in a study of memory CD4+ T cells and cytomegalovirus serostatus. Germline-derived CDR1 and CDR2 are SGDLS and YYNGEE. Trimming left V 3 bases short and J 6 bases short, with 18 bases between. The CDR3 is made up of 15 amino acids. The sort gate was single viable CD3+CD4+CD8-CD45RO+ cells for memory CD4+ T cells. CD4+ T cells were isolated by positive magnetic selection. Assay: immunoSEQ multiplex PCR; the TCRdb copy retains only in-frame clones and omits some. This sample carries 56,000 or so clones, 82% of them seen once, and the ten largest clones take 0.4%. Worth noting for this clone: Its antigen is unidentified.

Notes on the study in general: Suggested: most of the CMV-linked TCR signature lies in CD4+ memory cells.

The specimen sequenced was memory CD4+ T cells from blood. The chain has TRBV9 and TRBJ1-1; D gene uncertain. The receptor was derived from an adult in good health and CMV-seronegative. This CDR3 reads CASSAHVGVIAEAFF. For the CDR3, the DNA is TGTGCCAGCAGCGCCCATGTGGGTGTAATCGCTGAAGCTTTCTTT.